This entry lists 15 T cell receptor beta chains sequenced from one sample in a study of T cell responses to AZD1222 COVID-19 vaccine (dated by TCRdb to about 2021). This sample's time point label indicates: about 28 days (+/-7) after the second vaccine dose. The treatment or condition label, as the study defines it: meningococcal conjugate vaccine given as trial control. Library prep was done by the immunoSEQ multiplex PCR assay. Sourced from immuneACCESS, this table was stored by TCRdb with only in-frame sequences that have V and J called. A share of the clones is absent; for the studies checked, an unresolved V gene accounts for under half, and the remainder has no known explanation. This sample comprises roughly 200,000 clones, 90% to 95% of them detected only once. Of the sample, approximately 0.98% falls within the top ten clones. Sequencing was performed on peripheral blood, taken 28 days after the second dose of the MenACWY control vaccine. The receptor set was obtained from an adult who received the MenACWY meningococcal vaccine as a control.

V gene TRBV11-2 combines with J gene TRBJ1-2; no clear D. This CDR3 has 15 residues. Trimming took 0 bases from V and 4 from J, leaving 12 bases between them. Germline CDR1 SGHAT, CDR2 FQNNGV. CDR3 nucleotide sequence: TGTGCCAGCAGCTTAGAGGCAGGTAGTCTCTATGGCTACACCTTC. Amino acids: CASSLEAGSLYGYTF.

The chain carries TRBV6-2 or TRBV6-3 and TRBJ1-2, with D hard to call. Germline loops: CDR1 MNHEY, CDR2 SVGEGT. The V end was cut by 0 bases, the J end by 8 bases, with 16 bases between. The CDR3 totals 15 residues. The CDR3 DNA is TGTGCCAGCAGTTACTCGGGGAGGGCAGGCGGCGGCTACACCTTC. Protein sequence: CASSYSGRAGGGYTF.

The chain carries TRBV2 and TRBJ1-6, with TRBD1 as a possible D gene (6 bases). Trimming took 0 bases from V and 7 from J, leaving 13 bases between them. Per the germline V gene, CDR1 is SNHLY and CDR2 is FYNNEI. This CDR3 is built from 16 residues. The CDR3 nucleotides are TGTGCCAGCAGTGAAGCTGGACAGTTACTAAATTCACCCCTCCACTTT. Amino acid sequence: CASSEAGQLLNSPLHF.

This rearrangement joins TRBV20-1 to TRBJ2-2; no clear D. V was cut by 6 bases and J by 8 bases, with 7 bases left in between. This CDR3 has 10 amino acids. Germline CDR1 and CDR2: DFQATT and SNEGSKA (reference sequence). The CDR3 DNA reads TGCAGTGCCTTCCAAGGGGAGCTGTTTTTT. It codes for CSAFQGELFF.

The chain recombines TRBV7-8 with TRBJ1-1, with D uncertain. CDR1 and CDR2 (germline): SGHVS, FQNEAQ. The CDR3 totals 15 residues. V lost 3 bases to trimming and J lost 1 base, with 12 bases between them. The CDR3 bases are TGTGCCAGCAGCTTCGTGGGAGGTCAGAACACTGAAGCTTTCTTT. As protein: CASSFVGGQNTEAFF.

The V and J genes are TRBV2 and TRBJ1-1; 9 nucleotides line up with TRBD1. V trimming: 5 bases; J trimming: 3 bases; junction bases outside the gene matches: 4. The CDR3 loop spans 14 amino acids. From germline, CDR1 is SNHLY and CDR2 FYNNEI. CDR3 residues: CASSLQGADTEAFF. The DNA for the CDR3 is TGTGCCAGCAGTTTACAGGGGGCAGACACTGAAGCTTTCTTT. The complete variable domain, with remaining parts taken from reference TRBV2 and TRBJ1-1, reads EPEVTQTPSHQVTQMGQEVILRCVPISNHLYFYWYRQILGQKVEFLVSFYNNEISEKSEIFDDQFSVERPDGSNFTLKIRSTKLEDSAMYFCASSLQGADTEAFFGQGTRLTVV.

The chain combines TRBV5-1 with TRBJ1-3; TRBD1 aligns across 9 bases. Germline V gene lookup returns CDR1 SGHRS and CDR2 YFSETQ. Germline trimming cut 3 bases from V and 4 bases from J; bases unmatched to any gene: 11. The length of the CDR3 is 17 residues. CDR3 in DNA: TGCGCCAGCAGCTCTAGACCACAGGGGGCGACCGGAAACACCATATATTTT. Translating it yields CASSSRPQGATGNTIYF.

The chain uses TRBV2 and TRBJ1-5, with D tentatively TRBD1 (6 bases). CDR1 and CDR2 (germline): SNHLY, FYNNEI. The CDR3 is 14 amino acids. The V end lost 6 bases, the J end lost 7 bases, and 16 bases lay between the germline ends. CDR3: CASRGDTTIQPQHF. CDR3 sequence (DNA): TGTGCCAGCAGGGGGGACACGACCATACAGCCCCAGCATTTT.

The chain couples TRBV20-1 to TRBJ1-5, with D hard to call. V gave up 3 bases and J gave up 0 bases, with 9 bases separating them. This CDR3 comprises 14 residues. Germline lookup yields CDR1 DFQATT and CDR2 SNEGSKA (reference sequence). The DNA of the CDR3 is TGCAGTGCTAGTAAAGTCTATAGCAATCAGCCCCAGCATTTT. This codes for CSASKVYSNQPQHF.

A single count supports this clone. The chain joins TRBV6-5 to TRBJ2-1; D is ambiguous. Germline V gives CDR1 MNHEY, CDR2 SVGAGI. The V gene lost 9 bases and the J gene lost 8 bases, with 11 bases spanning the gap. The CDR3 covers 11 residues. CDR3 DNA sequence: TGTGCCAGTGGCGCCAGGTATGAGCAGTTCTTC. This gives the protein CASGARYEQFF.

The chain recombines TRBV2 with TRBJ1-2, with 8 nucleotides matching TRBD1. The CDR3 has 14 residues. After removal of 6 bases from V and 6 bases from J, the junction contained 9 bases not matched to a gene. The V gene's germline CDR1 is SNHLY and CDR2 FYNNEI. CDR3 loop: CASSLAQTGDGYTF. The CDR3 DNA is TGTGCCAGCAGCCTCGCCCAGACAGGGGATGGCTACACCTTC. The full variable domain, with the rest looked up from reference TRBV2 and TRBJ1-2, is EPEVTQTPSHQVTQMGQEVILRCVPISNHLYFYWYRQILGQKVEFLVSFYNNEISEKSEIFDDQFSVERPDGSNFTLKIRSTKLEDSAMYFCASSLAQTGDGYTFGSGTRLTVV.

There are a few counts of this clone. The chain combines TRBV6-2 or TRBV6-3 with TRBJ1-1; D is uncertain. Between the trimmed V and J ends, which lost 5 bases and 1 base, there was a span of 17 bases. Per the germline V gene, CDR1 is MNHEY and CDR2 is SVGEGT. CDR3 size: 16 residues. Here the CDR3 DNA reads TGTGCCAGCAGTAGCCGCGAGGTGAACTGGAACACTGAAGCTTTCTTT. Amino acids: CASSSREVNWNTEAFF.

DNA of the CDR3: TGTGCCAGCAGCCAGTTAGGTAGCTACAATGAGCAGTTCTTC. Its protein product is CASSQLGSYNEQFF. The chain recombines TRBV3-1 (or the pseudogene TRBV3-2) with TRBJ2-1; D is unresolved. This CDR3 spans 14 amino acids. V was trimmed by 3 bases and J by 3 bases, leaving 9 bases between them. The V gene's germline CDR1 is LGHDT and CDR2 YNNKEL (reference sequence).

V usage is TRBV30 and J usage is TRBJ1-1; a possible D gene is TRBD1 (5 bases). The ends were cut back, 2 bases at V and 4 bases at J, with 11 bases in the middle. The germline V gene encodes CDR1 GTSNPN and CDR2 SVGIG (reference sequence). The CDR3 totals 13 residues. Here the CDR3 reads CAWSQTESTEAFF. In nucleotides, the CDR3 is TGTGCCTGGAGTCAGACAGAGAGCACTGAAGCTTTCTTT.

The chain links TRBV5-4 to TRBJ1-2, with D uncertain. Germline V gene sequence: CDR1 SGHNT, CDR2 YYREEE (reference sequence). Trimming took 1 base from V and 2 from J, leaving 9 bases between them. The CDR3 spans 14 residues. CDR3 loop: CASSLSTSNYGYTF. CDR3 DNA sequence: TGTGCCAGCAGCTTGAGTACATCCAACTATGGCTACACCTTC.